A single sample gave rise to the 15 T cell receptor beta chains below, sequenced in a study of blood T cell repertoires in COVID-19. Profiling relied on immunoSEQ multiplex PCR, and the TCRdb table lists in-frame clones only, not all of them. The sample has 90,000 to 150,000 clones, around 80% seen once; the top ten hold roughly 4.3%. Sequenced: peripheral blood. All receptors derive from a woman of 80 years or more with acute or convalescent COVID-19.

The CDR3: CASSDSGRRPETQYF. As DNA, the CDR3 is TGTGCCAGCAGCGATAGCGGGAGGAGACCAGAGACCCAGTACTTC. The chain joins TRBV3-1 (or the pseudogene TRBV3-2) to TRBJ2-5, with TRBD2 matching 10 bases. This CDR3 contains 15 residues. The J segment lost 4 bases and the V segment lost 5 bases, leaving 7 bases of the junction unmatched. Germline V gene data show CDR1 as LGHDT and CDR2 as YNNKEL (reference sequence).

The gene calls are TRBV12-3 or TRBV12-4 and TRBJ2-1; 9 nucleotides agree with TRBD2. Trimming cost V 4 bases and J 12 bases; bases outside gene matches: 7. The CDR3 consists of 13 residues. CDR3 protein: CASSSMAGGWQFF. The CDR3, as DNA: TGTGCCAGCAGTTCCATGGCGGGGGGGTGGCAGTTCTTC.

The J gene is TRBJ2-2, the V gene TRBV15, with D tentatively TRBD1 (6 bases). Per the germline V gene, CDR1 is LNHNV and CDR2 is YYDKDF (reference sequence). The CDR3 is 15 amino acids. The ends were cut back, 1 base at V and 5 bases at J, with 11 bases in the middle. The DNA for the CDR3 is TGTGCCACCAGCAGAGGGACAGATTCAACCGGGGAGCTGTTTTTT. It yields the protein CATSRGTDSTGELFF.

This chain uses TRBV2 with TRBJ2-3, with 10 bases identical to TRBD2. The CDR3 is 14 amino acids. Germline V CDR1 and CDR2: SNHLY, FYNNEI. Trimming cost V 6 bases and J 3 bases; bases outside gene matches: 3. The CDR3 DNA sequence: TGTGCCAGCAGCTCGGGACTAGCGACAGATACGCAGTATTTT. Translating it yields CASSSGLATDTQYF. Full variable domain (outside the CDR3, taken from reference TRBV2 and TRBJ2-3): EPEVTQTPSHQVTQMGQEVILRCVPISNHLYFYWYRQILGQKVEFLVSFYNNEISEKSEIFDDQFSVERPDGSNFTLKIRSTKLEDSAMYFCASSSGLATDTQYFGPGTRLTVL.

V usage is TRBV28 and J usage is TRBJ1-5; 8 bases are a match to TRBD1. Per germline, CDR1 MDHEN and CDR2 SYDVKM. CDR3 length: 15 amino acids. V shed 6 bases and J 7 bases; nucleotides not matched to a gene: 11. Written as DNA, the CDR3 is TGTGCCAGCAGCTTACAGGGGGGAGGCTGGCAGCCCCAGCATTTT. This encodes CASSLQGGGWQPQHF. Supplemented by reference TRBV28 and TRBJ1-5, the full variable domain reads DVKVTQSSRYLVKRTGEKVFLECVQDMDHENMFWYRQDPGLGLRLIYFSYDVKMKEKGDIPEGYSVSREKKERFSLILESASTNQTSMYLCASSLQGGGWQPQHFGDGTRLSIL.

This clone was seen only a few times. The chain joins TRBV6-5 to TRBJ1-4; 9 bases line up with TRBD1. Germline V lookup: CDR1 MNHEY, CDR2 SVGAGI. This CDR3 spans 15 amino acids. Trimming took 0 bases from V and 8 from J; bases not matched to a gene: 4. CDR3 region: CASSYSGTGLEKLFF. The CDR3 coding sequence is TGTGCCAGCAGTTACTCTGGGACAGGGCTGGAAAAACTGTTTTTT.

The chain recombines TRBV2 with TRBJ2-5, with TRBD2 identical over 8 bases. The germline V gene has CDR1 SNHLY and CDR2 FYNNEI. Trimming took 5 bases from V and 2 from J; bases not matched to a gene: 7. The CDR3 length is 15 residues. This CDR3 reads CASSTSGLAQETQYF. CDR3 bases: TGTGCCAGCAGTACCTCTGGACTAGCACAAGAGACCCAGTACTTC. Full variable domain (missing parts from reference TRBV2 and TRBJ2-5): EPEVTQTPSHQVTQMGQEVILRCVPISNHLYFYWYRQILGQKVEFLVSFYNNEISEKSEIFDDQFSVERPDGSNFTLKIRSTKLEDSAMYFCASSTSGLAQETQYFGPGTRLLVL.

This clone was seen a handful of times. The J gene is TRBJ2-3, the V gene TRBV7-3, with D possibly being TRBD1 (5 bases). The CDR3 is made up of 15 amino acids. The ends were cut back, 5 bases at V and 2 bases at J, with 14 bases in the middle. From germline, CDR1 is SGHTA and CDR2 FQGTGA. CDR3 sequence (DNA): TGTGCCAGCAGCCCAGGGCTGGGGAACACAGATACGCAGTATTTT. Protein product: CASSPGLGNTDTQYF. The whole variable domain, filled in from reference TRBV7-3 and TRBJ2-3, reads GAGVSQTPSNKVTEKGKYVELRCDPISGHTALYWYRQSLGQGPEFLIYFQGTGAADDSGLPNDRFFAVRPEGSVSTLKIQRTERGDSAVYLCASSPGLGNTDTQYFGPGTRLTVL.

This sequence joins TRBV2 and TRBJ2-1; D is unresolved. The CDR3 sequence is 14 residues long. Germline V gene sequence: CDR1 SNHLY, CDR2 FYNNEI. V shed 6 bases and J shed 0 bases, with 9 bases lying between them. The CDR3 DNA reads TGTGCCAGCAGACCCGGTAGCTCCTACAATGAGCAGTTCTTC. The encoded protein is CASRPGSSYNEQFF.

This clone has just a few counts. V gene TRBV2 combines with J gene TRBJ2-2; TRBD1 matches 10 bases. The CDR3 length is 13 residues. Germline V lookup: CDR1 SNHLY, CDR2 FYNNEI. The V segment lost 9 bases and the J segment 6 bases; nucleotides outside the gene matches: 4. The CDR3 sequence: CASRQGASGELFF. Here the CDR3 DNA reads TGTGCCAGTCGACAGGGGGCATCCGGGGAGCTGTTTTTT.

In its sample, this clone was seen a few times. The chain links TRBV19 to TRBJ2-3, with D perhaps TRBD1 (6 bases). Germline CDR1 and CDR2: LNHDA and SQIVND (reference sequence). The CDR3 is 15 amino acids. Between the trimmed V and J ends, which lost 1 base and 1 base, there was a span of 9 bases. The CDR3 loop is CASSIGNRGTDTQYF. CDR3 nucleotides: TGTGCCAGTAGTATAGGGAACAGGGGCACAGATACGCAGTATTTT.

This clone was picked up a small number of times. The CDR3 region is CASSPGLSITDTQYF. In nucleotides, the CDR3 is TGTGCCAGCAGCCCGGGACTATCGATCACAGATACGCAGTATTTT. The V gene is TRBV13, the J gene TRBJ2-3; 7 bases are a match to TRBD2. J was trimmed by 2 bases and V by 5 bases; bases with no gene match: 7. The CDR3 has 15 residues. CDR1 and CDR2 (germline): PRHDT, FYEKMQ (reference sequence).

The chain employs TRBV10-3 and TRBJ1-1; 10 positions match TRBD1. The CDR3 loop spans 15 amino acids. Trimming removed 3 bases from V and 4 bases from J; junction bases left unmatched: 5. In germline, CDR1 is ENHRY, CDR2 SYGVKD. CDR3 sequence reads: CAISDLGTGVTEAFF. As DNA, the CDR3 is TGTGCCATCAGTGACCTTGGGACAGGGGTCACTGAAGCTTTCTTT.

This chain connects TRBV28 to TRBJ1-2; D remains unclear. Germline assignment: CDR1 MDHEN and CDR2 SYDVKM. V was clipped by 4 bases and J by 4 bases, with 16 bases between them. This CDR3 is built from 15 residues. The CDR3 DNA is TGTGCCAGCAGTTCCGGCGGGAGCAACTTCTATGGCTACACCTTC. Translating it yields CASSSGGSNFYGYTF.

The chain has TRBV5-4 and TRBJ1-5; D uncertain. The V end lost 2 bases, the J end lost 5 bases, and 8 bases lay between the germline ends. Looked up from germline, CDR1 is SGHNT and CDR2 is YYREEE (reference sequence). This CDR3 has 13 amino acids. The CDR3 nucleotides read TGTGCCAGCAGCTTTTCTCCCGATCAGCCCCAGCATTTT. As protein: CASSFSPDQPQHF.